The source of this TCR beta chain is a study of molecular identifiers for immune sequencing clone quantification. This CDR3 comprises 13 residues. CDR1 is SGHVS, CDR2 FNYEAQ, per germline. The J segment lost 6 bases and the V segment lost 6 bases, leaving 4 bases of the junction unmatched. Only a few counts were recorded for this clonotype. From the PCR reads, TCRdb called clonotypes with MiXCR, one entry per CDR3 protein. The table has 35,000 or so distinct CDR3 sequences, less than 20% seen once. The origin of this receptor is a human donor in good health. Some libraries in this study had Jurkat cell RNA spiked in. Material: naive CD8+ T cells from blood, with Jurkat cell RNA spiked in. Subset denoted: FACS-sorted CD8+CD4-CCR7+CD45RA+ naive T cells. The gene calls are TRBV7-6 and TRBJ2-2, with 7 bases fitting TRBD2. Here the CDR3 DNA reads TGTGCCAGCAGGACGGGGGGTGCCGGGGAGCTGTTTTTT. Amino acids: CASRTGGAGELFF. Full variable domain (outside the CDR3, taken from reference TRBV7-6 and TRBJ2-2): GAGVSQSPRYKVTKRGQDVALRCDPISGHVSLYWYRQALGQGPEFLTYFNYEAQQDKSGLPNDRFSAERPEGSISTLTIQRTEQRDSAMYRCASRTGGAGELFFGEGSRLTVL.